The rows below give T cell receptor beta chains drawn from one sample of a study of cytomegalovirus exposure and HLA in healthy donors. Clones were read by immunoSEQ multiplex PCR, and TCRdb kept only the in-frame ones, dropping some. The sample lists under 150,000 clones; 82% were seen once. Source material: PBMCs. These receptors came from a male donor in good health and CMV-seronegative. The CDR3 runs from the conserved cysteine through the conserved F or W. D genes are given only for firm matches. Clone size appears in some rows only: once, few, many, or a class for an expanded clone.

J gene | D gene | CDR3 length | clone size | V gene | CDR3 protein | CDR3 DNA
TRBJ2-3 | . | 15 | . | TRBV7-2 | CASSAGTPRTDTQYF | TGTGCCAGCAGTGCTGGGACACCCCGCACAGATACGCAGTATTTT
TRBJ2-7 | . | 14 | few | TRBV4-3 | CASSQAGQRYEQYF | TGCGCCAGCAGCCAAGCCGGACAGCGTTACGAGCAGTACTTC
TRBJ2-1 | . | 15 | . | TRBV28 | CASSLGGSPGNEQFF | TGTGCCAGCTCTCTCGGGGGTAGTCCGGGCAATGAGCAGTTCTTC
TRBJ2-7 | TRBD1 | 16 | . | TRBV6-1 | CASSDQGTGGGYEQYF | TGTGCCAGCAGTGACCAGGGGACAGGGGGCGGGTACGAGCAGTACTTC
TRBJ2-7 | . | 15 | . | TRBV28 | CASSSTQPPSYEQYF | TGTGCCAGCAGTTCCACACAGCCCCCCTCCTACGAGCAGTACTTC
TRBJ1-5 | TRBD1 | 14 | . | TRBV28 | CASTGGNSNQPQHF | TGTGCCAGCACAGGGGGCAATAGCAATCAGCCCCAGCATTTT
TRBJ1-3 | . | 17 | . | TRBV5-4 | CASSLDGGSLSGNTIYF | TGTGCCAGCAGCTTGGATGGGGGGTCGCTCTCTGGAAACACCATATATTTT
TRBJ1-5 | . | 14 | . | TRBV19 | CASSAGSRGWPQHF | TGTGCCAGTAGTGCGGGGAGTCGGGGGTGGCCCCAGCATTTT
TRBJ2-7 | . | 14 | once | TRBV5-5 | CASSWAQGNYEQYF | TGTGCCAGCAGCTGGGCACAGGGTAACTACGAGCAGTACTTC
TRBJ1-4 | . | 13 | . | TRBV7-2 | CASSPRASEKLFF | TGTGCCAGCTCCCCCAGGGCGTCAGAAAAACTGTTTTTT
TRBJ2-1 | . | 14 | . | TRBV5-1 | CASSTGTLYNEQFF | TGCGCCAGCAGCACCGGGACTTTATACAATGAGCAGTTCTTC
TRBJ2-2 | . | 13 | . | TRBV7-8 | CASSLAGAGELFF | TGTGCCAGCAGCTTAGCAGGGGCCGGGGAGCTGTTTTTT
TRBJ2-5 | . | 13 | . | TRBV11-3 | CASSWNGEETQYF | TGTGCCAGCAGCTGGAACGGGGAAGAGACCCAGTACTTC
TRBJ2-7 | TRBD2 | 14 | . | TRBV6-5 | CASGPSGSIYEQYF | TGTGCCAGCGGCCCTAGCGGGAGTATCTACGAGCAGTACTTC
TRBJ2-7 | TRBD1 | 14 | . | TRBV5-5 | CASRPGQGAYEQYF | TGTGCCAGCAGACCGGGACAGGGGGCCTACGAGCAGTACTTC